Shown below are 9 T cell receptor beta chains from a single sample sequenced in a study of T cells in Graves' hyperthyroidism and ophthalmopathy. RNA transcripts yielded amplified TCR beta CDR3 regions. Initially, a first-round RT-PCR of the TCR CDR3 employed the HTBI primer set. A single record per CDR3 protein comes from TCRdb applying MiXCR to the multiplex PCR reads. The profile shows fewer than 550,000 distinct CDR3 sequences, 15% to 17% of them singletons. The specimen was blood. The receptors shown here come from a woman aged 18-29 years with Graves' hyperthyroidism.

The chain uses TRBV11-2 and TRBJ1-1, with D unresolved. The germline gives CDR1 SGHAT, CDR2 FQNNGV. The CDR3 has 14 amino acids. Trimming stripped 5 bases from V and 4 bases from J, with 14 bases between. CDR3 sequence: CASSPSGWATEAFF. The CDR3 nucleotides are TGTGCCAGCAGCCCGAGCGGTTGGGCCACTGAAGCTTTCTTT.

This clonotype was detected many times. This chain uses TRBV12-3 or TRBV12-4 with TRBJ1-5; weak D call: TRBD1 (6 bases). The V end lost 2 bases, the J end lost 11 bases, and 13 bases lay between the germline ends. The CDR3 length is 13 residues. The CDR3 sequence: CASSLSNDRTQHF. CDR3 DNA sequence: TGTGCCAGCAGTTTAAGTAACGACAGGACCCAGCATTTT.

Many counts were recorded for this clonotype. V and J are TRBV7-9 and TRBJ2-3; D assignment may be TRBD1 or TRBD2 (5 bases each). The V gene lost 6 bases and the J gene lost 1 base, with 23 bases spanning the gap. The CDR3 is 18 amino acids. Germline values: CDR1 SEHNR, CDR2 FQNEAQ (reference sequence). Here the CDR3 DNA reads TGTGCCAGCAGTGGGCCCCCCCGGGACCCCTATGGCACAGATACGCAGTATTTT. Protein: CASSGPPRDPYGTDTQYF. Full variable domain (outside the CDR3, taken from reference TRBV7-9 and TRBJ2-3): DTGVSQNPRHKITKRGQNVTFRCDPISEHNRLYWYRQTLGQGPEFLTYFQNEAQLEKSRLLSDRFSAERPKGSFSTLEIQRTEQGDSAMYLCASSGPPRDPYGTDTQYFGPGTRLTVL.

This clonotype has at least ten counts. V is TRBV11-2 and J is TRBJ2-5, with D maybe TRBD1 (5 bases). Germline-derived CDR1 and CDR2 are SGHAT and FQNNGV. V was clipped by 4 bases and J by 7 bases, with 19 bases between them. The CDR3 loop spans 15 amino acids. The CDR3 region is CASSSPPTASATQYF. For the CDR3, the DNA is TGTGCCAGCAGCTCTCCGCCGACAGCAAGTGCGACCCAGTACTTC.

This clonotype has ten or more counts. V and J are TRBV19 and TRBJ2-3; D uncertain. The CDR3 has 13 amino acids. Between the trimmed V and J ends, which lost 6 bases and 5 bases, there was a span of 12 bases. Germline lookup yields CDR1 LNHDA and CDR2 SQIVND (reference sequence). The CDR3 DNA is TGTGCCAGTAGCACAATAGCCGGAGATACGCAGTATTTT. This gives the protein CASSTIAGDTQYF.

This chain joins TRBV20-1 and TRBJ2-7; TRBD1 might be the D (6 bases). CDR3 length: 15 residues. Trimming took 0 bases from V and 0 from J, leaving 12 bases between them. Germline CDR1 is DFQATT and CDR2 is SNEGSKA (reference sequence). The CDR3, as DNA: TGCAGTGCTAGAGATTTAAGGGGGAGCTCCTACGAGCAGTACTTC. The encoded protein is CSARDLRGSSYEQYF.

At least ten counts were recorded for this clonotype. The rearrangement joins TRBV19 to TRBJ2-4, with TRBD1 matching 8 bases. CDR1 is LNHDA and CDR2 is SQIVND in the germline V gene (reference sequence). The J segment lost 0 bases and the V segment lost 6 bases, leaving 4 bases of the junction unmatched. This CDR3 has 15 residues. CDR3 region: CASSLGTGAKNIQYF. The CDR3 region has the DNA TGTGCCAGTAGCCTAGGGACAGGAGCCAAAAACATTCAGTACTTC.

To note about this clonotype: A much larger clone differs from this one at a single base, so this may be a read error. CDR3 in DNA: TGTGCCAGCAGCTTCCGATGGGGGGGCACTAAAGCTTTCTTT. Its protein is CASSFRWGGTKAFF. V is TRBV5-5 and J is TRBJ1-1, with TRBD1 as a possible D gene (6 bases). Per the germline V gene, CDR1 is SGHKS and CDR2 is YYEKEE (reference sequence). The CDR3 spans 14 residues.

V usage is TRBV7-3 and J usage is TRBJ2-4; TRBD1 or TRBD2 may be the D gene (7 bases each). Germline V gene sequence: CDR1 SGHTA, CDR2 FQGTGA. Trimming removed 0 bases from V and 6 bases from J, with 15 bases in between. The CDR3 contains 16 residues. The CDR3 sequence is CASSLTGRGLGNIQYF. The CDR3 nucleotides are TGTGCCAGCAGCTTAACGGGGAGGGGGCTTGGAAACATTCAGTACTTC.